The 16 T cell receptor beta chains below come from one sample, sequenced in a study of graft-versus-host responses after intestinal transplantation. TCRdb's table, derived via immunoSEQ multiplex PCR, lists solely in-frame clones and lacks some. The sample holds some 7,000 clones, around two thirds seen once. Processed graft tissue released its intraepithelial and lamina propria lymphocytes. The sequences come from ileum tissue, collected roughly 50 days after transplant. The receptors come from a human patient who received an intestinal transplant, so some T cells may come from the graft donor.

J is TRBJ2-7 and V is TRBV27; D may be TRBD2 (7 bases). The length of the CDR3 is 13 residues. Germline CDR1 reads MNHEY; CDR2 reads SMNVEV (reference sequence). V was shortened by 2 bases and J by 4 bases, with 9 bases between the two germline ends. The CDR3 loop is CASSLKGGYEQYV. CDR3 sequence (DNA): TGTGCCAGCAGTTTAAAGGGGGGGTACGAGCAGTACGTC.

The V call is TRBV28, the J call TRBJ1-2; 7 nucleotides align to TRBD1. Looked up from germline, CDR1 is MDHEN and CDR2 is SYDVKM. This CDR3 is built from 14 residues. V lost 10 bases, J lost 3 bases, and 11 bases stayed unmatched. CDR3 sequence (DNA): TGTGCCACATCTTTTATCGGGACAGACTATGGCTACACCTTC. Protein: CATSFIGTDYGYTF.

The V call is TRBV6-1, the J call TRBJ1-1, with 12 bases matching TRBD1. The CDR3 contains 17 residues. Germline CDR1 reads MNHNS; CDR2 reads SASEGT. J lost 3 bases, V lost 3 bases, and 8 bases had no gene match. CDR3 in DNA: TGTGCCAGCAGTGATTTGGGACAGGGGGCGTGGGACACTGAAGCTTTCTTT. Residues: CASSDLGQGAWDTEAFF.

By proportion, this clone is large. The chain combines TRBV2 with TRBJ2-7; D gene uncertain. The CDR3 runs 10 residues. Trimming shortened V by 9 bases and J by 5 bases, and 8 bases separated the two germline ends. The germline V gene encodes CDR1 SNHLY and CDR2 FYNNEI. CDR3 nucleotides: TGTGCCAGGGGCTTAGACGAGCAGTACGTC. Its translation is CARGLDEQYV.

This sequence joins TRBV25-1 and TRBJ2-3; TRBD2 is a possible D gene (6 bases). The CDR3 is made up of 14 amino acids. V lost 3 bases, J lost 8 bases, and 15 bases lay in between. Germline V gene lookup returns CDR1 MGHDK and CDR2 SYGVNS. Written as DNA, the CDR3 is TGTGCCAGCAGTGATTGGCTAGGAGCGGGTACGCAGTATTTT. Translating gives CASSDWLGAGTQYF.

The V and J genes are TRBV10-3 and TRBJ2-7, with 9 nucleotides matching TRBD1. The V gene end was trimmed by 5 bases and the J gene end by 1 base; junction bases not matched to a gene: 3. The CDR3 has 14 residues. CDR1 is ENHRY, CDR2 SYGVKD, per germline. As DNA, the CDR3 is TGTGCCATCAGTTCACAGGGGGCGTCCTACGAGCAGTACGTC. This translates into CAISSQGASYEQYV.

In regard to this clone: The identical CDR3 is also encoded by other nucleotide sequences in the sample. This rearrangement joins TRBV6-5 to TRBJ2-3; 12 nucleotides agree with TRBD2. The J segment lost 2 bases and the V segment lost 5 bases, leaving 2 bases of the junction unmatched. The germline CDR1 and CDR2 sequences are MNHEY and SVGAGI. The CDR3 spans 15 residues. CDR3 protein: CASSRLAGATDTQYF. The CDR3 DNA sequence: TGTGCCAGCAGTCGACTAGCGGGGGCCACAGATACGCAGTATTTT.

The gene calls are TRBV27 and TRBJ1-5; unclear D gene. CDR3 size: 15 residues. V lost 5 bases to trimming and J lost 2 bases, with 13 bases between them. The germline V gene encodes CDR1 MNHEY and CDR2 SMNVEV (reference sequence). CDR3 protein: CASSPRPVGNQPQHF. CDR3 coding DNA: TGTGCCAGCAGTCCCCGCCCAGTGGGCAATCAGCCCCAGCATTTT.

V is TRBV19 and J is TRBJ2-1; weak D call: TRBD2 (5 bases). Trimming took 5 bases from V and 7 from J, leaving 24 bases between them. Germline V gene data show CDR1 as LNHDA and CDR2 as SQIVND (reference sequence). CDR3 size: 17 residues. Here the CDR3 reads CASSSASLAGRGNEQFF. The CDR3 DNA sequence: TGTGCCAGTAGTTCCGCCTCACTGGCGGGCCGAGGGAATGAGCAGTTCTTC.

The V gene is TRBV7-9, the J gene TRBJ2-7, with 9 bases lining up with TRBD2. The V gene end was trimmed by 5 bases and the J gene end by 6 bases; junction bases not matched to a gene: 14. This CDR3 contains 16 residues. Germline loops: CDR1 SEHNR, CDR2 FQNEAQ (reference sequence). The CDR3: CASSRETIAGATEQYF. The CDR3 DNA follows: TGTGCCAGCAGCAGAGAGACTATAGCGGGAGCGACCGAGCAGTACTTC. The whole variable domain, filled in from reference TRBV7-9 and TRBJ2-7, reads DTGVSQNPRHKITKRGQNVTFRCDPISEHNRLYWYRQTLGQGPEFLTYFQNEAQLEKSRLLSDRFSAERPKGSFSTLEIQRTEQGDSAMYLCASSRETIAGATEQYFGPGTRLTVT.

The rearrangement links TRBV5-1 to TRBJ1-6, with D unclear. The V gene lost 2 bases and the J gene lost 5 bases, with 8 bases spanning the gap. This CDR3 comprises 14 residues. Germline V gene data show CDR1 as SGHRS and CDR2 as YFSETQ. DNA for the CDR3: TGCGCCAGCAGCTTTGACAAGGATAATTCACCCCTCCACTTT. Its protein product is CASSFDKDNSPLHF.

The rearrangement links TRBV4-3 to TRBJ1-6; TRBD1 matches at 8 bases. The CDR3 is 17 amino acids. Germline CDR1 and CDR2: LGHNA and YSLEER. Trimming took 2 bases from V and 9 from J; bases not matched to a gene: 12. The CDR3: CASSQTFGQGFGSPLHF. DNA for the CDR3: TGCGCCAGCAGCCAAACATTTGGACAGGGCTTTGGTTCACCCCTCCACTTT.

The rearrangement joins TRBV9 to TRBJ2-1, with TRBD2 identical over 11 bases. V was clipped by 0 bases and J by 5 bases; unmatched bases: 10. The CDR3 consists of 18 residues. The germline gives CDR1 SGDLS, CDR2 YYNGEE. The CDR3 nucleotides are TGTGCCAGCAGCGTAGCGCAACCGGGACTAGCGGTCGACAATGAGCAGTTCTTC. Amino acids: CASSVAQPGLAVDNEQFF. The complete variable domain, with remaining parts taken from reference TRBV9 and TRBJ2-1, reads DSGVTQTPKHLITATGQRVTLRCSPRSGDLSVYWYQQSLDQGLQFLIQYYNGEERAKGNILERFSAQQFPDLHSELNLSSLELGDSALYFCASSVAQPGLAVDNEQFFGPGTRLTVL.

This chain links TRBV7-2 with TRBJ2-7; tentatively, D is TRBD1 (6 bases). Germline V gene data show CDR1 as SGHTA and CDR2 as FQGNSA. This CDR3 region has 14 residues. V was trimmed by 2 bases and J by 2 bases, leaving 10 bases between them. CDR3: CASSLTRDTYEQYV. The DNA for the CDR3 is TGTGCCAGCAGCTTAACCCGGGACACCTACGAGCAGTACGTC.

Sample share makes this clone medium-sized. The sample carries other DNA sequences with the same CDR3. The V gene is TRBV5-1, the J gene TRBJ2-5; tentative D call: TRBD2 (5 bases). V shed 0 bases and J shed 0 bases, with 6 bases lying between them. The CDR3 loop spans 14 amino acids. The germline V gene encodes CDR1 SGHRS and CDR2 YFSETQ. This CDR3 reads CASSLVANQETQYF. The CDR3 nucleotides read TGCGCCAGCAGCTTGGTAGCGAACCAAGAGACCCAGTACTTC.

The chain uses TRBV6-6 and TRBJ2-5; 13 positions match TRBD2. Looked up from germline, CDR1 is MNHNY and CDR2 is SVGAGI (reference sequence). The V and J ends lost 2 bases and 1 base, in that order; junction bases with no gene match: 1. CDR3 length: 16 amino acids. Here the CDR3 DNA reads TGTGCCAGCAGTTACCGGACTAGCGGGGGCCAAGAGACCCAGTACTTC. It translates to CASSYRTSGGQETQYF.